This entry features one TCR beta chain sequence. This sample stems from a study of shared clonotypes between healthy human individuals. For sorted subsets, about 200 ng DNA per replicate equaled about 27,000 T cell genomes. Clones were sequenced by immunoSEQ multiplex PCR, and TCRdb holds only the in-frame ones, with some missing. The table lists 2,500,000 or so clones, around nine tenths of them singletons. This CDR3 region has 15 residues. Germline lookup yields CDR1 MGHRA and CDR2 YSYEKL. V lost 5 bases, J lost 3 bases, and 9 bases stayed unmatched. The sequencing input was naive CD4+ T cells sorted from blood. Documented subset: CD45RA+ positively selected. The TCR sequence derives from a man aged 18 to 30 in good health. The chain combines TRBV4-1 with TRBJ2-7; 8 nucleotides agree with TRBD1. The DNA of the CDR3 is TGCGCCAGCAGCGAACAAGGGACAGGAGACTACGAGCAGTACTTC. Protein: CASSEQGTGDYEQYF.